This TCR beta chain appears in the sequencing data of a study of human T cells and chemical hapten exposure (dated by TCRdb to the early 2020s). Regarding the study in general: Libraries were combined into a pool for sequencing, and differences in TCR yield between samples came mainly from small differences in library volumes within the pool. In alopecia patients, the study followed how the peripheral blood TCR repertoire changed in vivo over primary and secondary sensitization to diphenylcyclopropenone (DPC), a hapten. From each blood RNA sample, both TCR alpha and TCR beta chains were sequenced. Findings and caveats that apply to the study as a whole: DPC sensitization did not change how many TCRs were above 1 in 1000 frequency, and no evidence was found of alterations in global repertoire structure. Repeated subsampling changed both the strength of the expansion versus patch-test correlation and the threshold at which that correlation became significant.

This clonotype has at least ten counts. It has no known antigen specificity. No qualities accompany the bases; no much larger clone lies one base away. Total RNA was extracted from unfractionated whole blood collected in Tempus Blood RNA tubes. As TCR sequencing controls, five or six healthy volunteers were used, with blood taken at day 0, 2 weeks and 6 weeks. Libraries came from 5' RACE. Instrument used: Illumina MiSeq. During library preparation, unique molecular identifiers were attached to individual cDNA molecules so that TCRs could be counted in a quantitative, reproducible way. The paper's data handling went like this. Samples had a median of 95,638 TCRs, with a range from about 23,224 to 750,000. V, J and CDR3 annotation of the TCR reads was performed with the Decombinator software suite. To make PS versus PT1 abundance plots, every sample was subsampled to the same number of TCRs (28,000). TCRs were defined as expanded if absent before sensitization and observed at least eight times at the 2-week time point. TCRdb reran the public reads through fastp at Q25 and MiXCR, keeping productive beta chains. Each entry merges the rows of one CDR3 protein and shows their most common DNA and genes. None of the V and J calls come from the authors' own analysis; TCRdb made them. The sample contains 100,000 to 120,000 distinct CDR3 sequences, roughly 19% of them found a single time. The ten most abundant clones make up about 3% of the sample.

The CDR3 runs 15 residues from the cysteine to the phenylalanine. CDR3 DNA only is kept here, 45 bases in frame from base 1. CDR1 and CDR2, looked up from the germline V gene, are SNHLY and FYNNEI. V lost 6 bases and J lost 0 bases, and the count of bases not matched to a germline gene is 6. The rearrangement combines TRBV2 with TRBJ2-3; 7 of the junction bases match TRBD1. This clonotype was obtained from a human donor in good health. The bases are TGTGCCAGCAGACTCCGGGACAGAAGCACAGATACGCAGTATTTT. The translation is CASRLRDRSTDTQYF. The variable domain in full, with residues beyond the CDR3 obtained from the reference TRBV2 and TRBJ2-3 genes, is EPEVTQTPSHQVTQMGQEVILRCVPISNHLYFYWYRQILGQKVEFLVSFYNNEISEKSEIFDDQFSVERPDGSNFTLKIRSTKLEDSAMYFCASRLRDRSTDTQYFGPGTRLTVL.